The 24 T cell receptor beta chains presented below share a single source sample, sequenced in a study of Graves' ophthalmopathy and Graves' hyperthyroidism. Amplifying from RNA transcripts, the study obtained TCR beta CDR3 regions. The authors performed first-round RT-PCR with HTBI primers and then a second-round multiplex PCR. TCRdb fed the multiplex PCR reads into MiXCR, producing one record per CDR3 protein. The repertoire holds about 640,000 distinct CDR3 sequences, with about 40% as singletons. Sequenced input: peripheral blood. These receptors all come from an adult man with Graves' ophthalmopathy.

This clonotype has a count of ten or more. J is TRBJ1-6 and V is TRBV20-1; 7 bases are a match to TRBD1. The CDR3 covers 13 residues. With 5 bases clipped from V and 9 bases from J, the junction kept 7 bases outside the gene matches. Germline assignment: CDR1 DFQATT and CDR2 SNEGSKA (reference sequence). DNA for the CDR3: TGCAGTGCTGACCGGGCAGGGGGTTCACCCCTCCACTTT. This encodes CSADRAGGSPLHF.

This chain joins TRBV19 and TRBJ2-5; TRBD1 matches 7 bases. Germline assignment: CDR1 LNHDA and CDR2 SQIVND (reference sequence). The CDR3 consists of 13 residues. V shed 9 bases, J shed 2 bases, and the junction held 6 bases outside the gene matches. The CDR3, as DNA: TGTGCCAGCTCTCAGACAGGGCAAGAGACCCAGTACTTC. Translated: CASSQTGQETQYF.

The chain joins TRBV25-1 to TRBJ1-5; TRBD1 might be the D (5 bases). V lost 2 bases, J lost 2 bases, and 19 bases lay in between. Germline CDR1 is MGHDK and CDR2 is SYGVNS. The length of the CDR3 is 18 residues. For the CDR3, the DNA is TGTGCCAGCAGTGAAAGTCCGTTCGGGGCGATGGGCAATCAGCCCCAGCATTTT. Amino acid sequence: CASSESPFGAMGNQPQHF.

V usage is TRBV20-1 and J usage is TRBJ2-7, with D possibly being TRBD2 (7 bases). Germline CDR1 and CDR2: DFQATT and SNEGSKA (reference sequence). Trimming removed 0 bases at V and 1 base at J, with 10 bases between. CDR3 size: 14 residues. Written as DNA, the CDR3 is TGCAGTGCTAGAGATGAGGGGGGGTCCTACGAGCAGTACTTC. This codes for CSARDEGGSYEQYF.

This clonotype was detected many times. This chain joins TRBV27 and TRBJ1-5; D unclear. The CDR3 sequence is 13 residues long. CDR1 and CDR2 from the germline V gene are MNHEY and SMNVEV (reference sequence). Trimming left V 3 bases short and J 3 bases short, with 6 bases between. The CDR3 loop is CASSFQNNQPQHF. In DNA, the CDR3 is TGTGCCAGCAGTTTCCAGAACAATCAGCCCCAGCATTTT.

This clonotype was counted only a few times. The chain employs TRBV4-1 and TRBJ2-2; D not resolved. Trimming removed 3 bases at V and 2 bases at J, with 7 bases between. The CDR3 runs 14 residues. Germline-derived CDR1 and CDR2 are MGHRA and YSYEKL. Here the CDR3 reads CASSHLRNTGELFF. In DNA form, the CDR3 reads TGCGCCAGCAGCCACCTTAGAAACACCGGGGAGCTGTTTTTT.

A few counts support this clonotype. The rearrangement links TRBV20-1 to TRBJ1-1; D unresolved. This CDR3 region has 13 residues. Trimming cost V 5 bases and J 0 bases, with 10 bases left between them. Per the germline V gene, CDR1 is DFQATT and CDR2 is SNEGSKA (reference sequence). CDR3 loop: CSAVRRMNTEAFF. The DNA of the CDR3 is TGCAGTGCTGTCCGAAGGATGAACACTGAAGCTTTCTTT.

V and J are TRBV9 and TRBJ1-2; the D gene is possibly TRBD1 (6 bases). CDR3 length: 15 amino acids. Germline CDR1 SGDLS, CDR2 YYNGEE. Trimming shortened V by 4 bases and J by 7 bases, and 20 bases separated the two germline ends. The CDR3 here is CASSHSQGTGTGYTF. In DNA, the CDR3 is TGTGCCAGCAGCCACTCCCAGGGGACCGGGACTGGCTACACCTTC.

This clonotype was recorded at least ten times. The chain joins TRBV9 to TRBJ1-5; perhaps TRBD1 as D (5 bases). With 4 bases removed from V and 3 bases from J, the gap between germline ends came to 14 bases. This CDR3 is built from 15 residues. Germline V gene data show CDR1 as SGDLS and CDR2 as YYNGEE. CDR3 coding DNA: TGTGCCAGCAGCTCCCGGGACGGAGTCAATCAGCCCCAGCATTTT. Its translation is CASSSRDGVNQPQHF. Full variable domain (outside the CDR3, taken from reference TRBV9 and TRBJ1-5): DSGVTQTPKHLITATGQRVTLRCSPRSGDLSVYWYQQSLDQGLQFLIQYYNGEERAKGNILERFSAQQFPDLHSELNLSSLELGDSALYFCASSSRDGVNQPQHFGDGTRLSIL.

In its sample, this clonotype was seen many times. This chain links TRBV9 with TRBJ2-7; possible D gene TRBD2, 5 bases. This CDR3 is built from 12 residues. Trimming removed 3 bases at V and 5 bases at J, with 9 bases between. The germline V gene encodes CDR1 SGDLS and CDR2 YYNGEE. The DNA of the CDR3 is TGTGCCAGCAGCGACGGAGGCCACGAGCAGTACTTC. Its protein is CASSDGGHEQYF.

At least ten counts were recorded for this clonotype. This chain joins TRBV12-3 or TRBV12-4 and TRBJ1-2; D remains unclear. Trimming cost V 7 bases and J 2 bases, with 8 bases left between them. The CDR3 contains 12 residues. The CDR3 protein is CASTSKNYGYTF. CDR3 nucleotides: TGTGCCAGCACATCGAAGAACTATGGCTACACCTTC.

The chain carries TRBV6-1 and TRBJ2-7; D gene uncertain. CDR1 is MNHNS, CDR2 SASEGT, per germline. Between the trimmed V and J ends, which lost 5 bases and 7 bases, there was a span of 15 bases. This CDR3 is 13 amino acids long. CDR3 coding DNA: TGTGCCAGCAGTTGGACCCTACTTGGGGAGCAGTACTTC. It translates to CASSWTLLGEQYF.

This sequence joins TRBV30 and TRBJ1-4; D remains unclear. CDR1 GTSNPN and CDR2 SVGIG come from the germline V gene (reference sequence). The CDR3 extends over 13 amino acids. V dropped 1 base and J dropped 7 bases, with 10 bases sitting between them. The CDR3 reads CAWSEQSGEKLFF. The CDR3 DNA follows: TGTGCCTGGAGTGAACAGTCCGGTGAAAAACTGTTTTTT.

As to this clonotype: A much larger clone differs from this one at a single base, so this may be a read error. Given the absence of the conserved phenylalanine or tryptophan at the CDR3 end, a read error is likely. The gene calls are TRBV4-2 and TRBJ2-7; 10 bases fit TRBD2. J lost 5 bases, V lost 0 bases, and 7 bases had no gene match. The CDR3 spans 16 residues. The germline gives CDR1 LGHNA, CDR2 YNFKEQ. The CDR3 here is CASSQDRASGSHEQYS. For the CDR3, the DNA is TGTGCCAGCAGCCAAGATCGGGCTAGCGGGAGCCACGAGCAGTACTCC.

This clonotype has a count of ten or more. This chain connects TRBV6-6 to TRBJ1-4; 8 bases are a match to TRBD1. V trimming: 4 bases; J trimming: 10 bases; junction bases outside the gene matches: 5. The CDR3 is made up of 13 amino acids. Germline V gene data show CDR1 as MNHNY and CDR2 as SVGAGI (reference sequence). Written as DNA, the CDR3 is TGTGCCAGCAGTTCAGGGGGCGCGGGAAAACTGTTTTTT. As protein: CASSSGGAGKLFF.

The chain has TRBV29-1 and TRBJ2-2; D not certain. The CDR3 extends over 14 amino acids. Trimming removed 4 bases at V and 2 bases at J, with 11 bases between. Germline lookup yields CDR1 SQVTM and CDR2 ANQGSEA. Here the CDR3 reads CSVVLPGNTGELFF. The CDR3 DNA is TGCAGCGTTGTGCTTCCTGGAAACACCGGGGAGCTGTTTTTT.

This clonotype was detected ten times or more. The chain carries TRBV7-9 and TRBJ2-7, with 8 bases that match TRBD1. The CDR3 spans 18 residues. The J segment lost 5 bases and the V segment lost 6 bases, leaving 21 bases of the junction unmatched. Germline V gene lookup returns CDR1 SEHNR and CDR2 FQNEAQ (reference sequence). CDR3 amino acids: CASSSSAGGQVAPHEQYF. The CDR3 region has the DNA TGTGCCAGCAGTTCCAGCGCTGGGGGACAGGTGGCACCCCACGAGCAGTACTTC.

The CDR3 sequence is CASSLPRQGQGYTF. CDR3 sequence (DNA): TGTGCCAGCAGCTTACCCCGACAGGGGCAAGGCTACACCTTC. The rearrangement joins TRBV7-2 to TRBJ1-2; 8 bases match TRBD1. V lost 2 bases and J lost 8; bases outside the gene matches: 7. CDR1 is SGHTA and CDR2 is FQGNSA in the germline V gene. This CDR3 has 14 amino acids.

Only a few counts were recorded for this clonotype. The J gene is TRBJ1-5, the V gene TRBV20-1; a weak D match, TRBD1 (6 bases). Trimming cost V 5 bases and J 4 bases, with 15 bases left between them. In germline, CDR1 is DFQATT, CDR2 SNEGSKA (reference sequence). The CDR3 consists of 14 residues. The CDR3 DNA reads TGCAGTGCTTTAACAGGGTCTCAAAATCAGCCCCAGCATTTT. The encoded protein is CSALTGSQNQPQHF.

A single count supports this clonotype. Possible read error: a much larger clone is one base away. The gene calls are TRBV6-1 and TRBJ2-7, with 7 positions matching TRBD2. Germline V gives CDR1 MNHNS, CDR2 SASEGT. There are 13 residues in the CDR3. J was trimmed by 6 bases and V by 5 bases; bases with no gene match: 7. CDR3 bases: TGTGCCAGCAGTTACGCGGGAGCCAGCGAGCAGTACGTC. Its protein is CASSYAGASEQYV.

This chain links TRBV4-3 with TRBJ2-5; weak D call: TRBD1 (6 bases). Germline CDR1 is LGHNA and CDR2 is YSLEER. The V end was cut by 2 bases, the J end by 1 base, with 17 bases between. This CDR3 contains 17 residues. The CDR3 loop is CASSQFRGRAVQETQYF. The CDR3 DNA reads as TGCGCCAGCAGCCAATTCAGGGGTAGGGCAGTCCAAGAGACCCAGTACTTC.

In this sample, this clonotype turned up a few times. The V and J genes are TRBV27 and TRBJ2-7, with 9 bases that match TRBD2. Germline trimming cut 1 base from V and 2 bases from J; bases unmatched to any gene: 3. The CDR3 is made up of 15 amino acids. CDR1 is MNHEY and CDR2 is SMNVEV in the germline V gene (reference sequence). The CDR3 loop reads CASSLYPSGAYEQYF. The CDR3 nucleotides read TGTGCCAGCAGTTTATATCCTAGCGGGGCCTACGAGCAGTACTTC.

This clonotype was recorded many times. The chain carries TRBV10-3 and TRBJ2-2, with D possibly TRBD2 on 6 matching bases. CDR1 ENHRY and CDR2 SYGVKD come from the germline V gene. V lost 8 bases and J lost 0, with 16 bases in between. The length of the CDR3 is 16 residues. The CDR3 is CAIGSGTRANTGELFF. The CDR3 region has the DNA TGTGCCATCGGCTCCGGGACTCGCGCGAACACCGGGGAGCTGTTTTTT.

As for this clonotype: This may come from a read error, since a much larger clone is one base off. The J gene is TRBJ1-2, the V gene TRBV11-1; D remains unclear. Germline V gene lookup returns CDR1 SGHAT and CDR2 FQDESV (reference sequence). This CDR3 comprises 15 residues. Here the CDR3 reads CASRLAIEGDYGYTF. The CDR3 coding sequence is TGTGCCAGCCGCTTAGCGATCGAGGGAGACTATGGCTACACCTTC.